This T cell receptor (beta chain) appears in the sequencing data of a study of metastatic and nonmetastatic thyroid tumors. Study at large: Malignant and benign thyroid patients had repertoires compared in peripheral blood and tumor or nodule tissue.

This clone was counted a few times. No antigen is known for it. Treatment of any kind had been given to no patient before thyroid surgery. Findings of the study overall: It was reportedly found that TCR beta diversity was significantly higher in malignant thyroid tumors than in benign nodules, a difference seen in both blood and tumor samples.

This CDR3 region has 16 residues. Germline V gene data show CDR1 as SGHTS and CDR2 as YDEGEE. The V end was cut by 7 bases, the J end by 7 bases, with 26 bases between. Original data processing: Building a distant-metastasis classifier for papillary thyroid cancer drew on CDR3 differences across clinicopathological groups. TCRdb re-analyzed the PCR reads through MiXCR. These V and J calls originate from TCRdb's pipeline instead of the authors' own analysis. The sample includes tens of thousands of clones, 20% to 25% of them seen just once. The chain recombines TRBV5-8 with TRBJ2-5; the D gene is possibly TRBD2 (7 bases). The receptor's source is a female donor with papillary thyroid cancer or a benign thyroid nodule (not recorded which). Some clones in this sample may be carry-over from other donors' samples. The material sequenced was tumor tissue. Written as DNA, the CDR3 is TGTGCCAGCCGTCGGGGGGCGGACATGGGCGAGTGGACCCAGTACTTC. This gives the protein CASRRGADMGEWTQYF.